The 5 T cell receptor beta chains presented below share a single source sample, sequenced in a study of blood T cell repertoires in COVID-19. Libraries were prepared by immunoSEQ multiplex PCR; TCRdb keeps only in-frame clonotypes and omits some of them. Of approximately 120,000 clones listed, about four fifths are singletons. Sequenced material: peripheral blood. The receptor set was obtained from a human donor in a cohort sampled during active COVID-19.

The chain joins TRBV5-6 to TRBJ2-7; 8 positions match TRBD1. Germline V gene sequence: CDR1 SGHDT, CDR2 YYEEEE. The CDR3 sequence is 15 residues long. Trimming at V came to 4 bases and at J to 2 bases, leaving 8 bases not matched to a gene. This CDR3 is CASSTGTGRAYEQYF. In DNA form, the CDR3 reads TGTGCCAGCAGCACCGGGACAGGTCGGGCCTACGAGCAGTACTTC.

This clone has just a few counts. V gene TRBV5-8 combines with J gene TRBJ2-7; no definite D call. The CDR3 length is 13 residues. CDR1 and CDR2 (germline): SGHTS, YDEGEE. Between the trimmed V and J ends, which lost 0 bases and 3 bases, there was a span of 7 bases. In DNA, the CDR3 is TGTGCCAGCAGCTTGGCCCCCTACTACGAGCAGTACTTC. Translating it yields CASSLAPYYEQYF.

V and J are TRBV4-1 and TRBJ2-7; 8 bases fit TRBD2. V gave up 2 bases and J gave up 3 bases; unmatched junction bases: 3. This CDR3 has 14 residues. Germline V gene data show CDR1 as MGHRA and CDR2 as YSYEKL. This CDR3 is CASSQITSGYEQYF. In nucleotides, the CDR3 is TGCGCCAGCAGCCAAATCACTAGCGGCTACGAGCAGTACTTC.

The chain joins TRBV7-2 to TRBJ2-5; D call uncertain. The CDR3 is 15 residues long. Trimming shortened V by 0 bases and J by 1 base, and 9 bases separated the two germline ends. Per germline, CDR1 SGHTA and CDR2 FQGNSA. Here the CDR3 reads CASSLASVPQETQYF. The DNA for the CDR3 is TGTGCCAGCAGCTTAGCGAGCGTACCCCAAGAGACCCAGTACTTC. Full variable domain (rest looked up from reference TRBV7-2 and TRBJ2-5): GAGVSQSPSNKVTEKGKDVELRCDPISGHTALYWYRQSLGQGLEFLIYFQGNSAPDKSGLPSDRFSAERTGGSVSTLTIQRTQQEDSAVYLCASSLASVPQETQYFGPGTRLLVL.

J is TRBJ1-6 and V is TRBV2; 7 bases fit TRBD1. The germline CDR1 and CDR2 sequences are SNHLY and FYNNEI. Losses at the gene ends were 7 bases for V and 2 bases for J; bases not matched to a gene: 5. This CDR3 is built from 15 residues. In nucleotides, the CDR3 is TGTGCCAGCAATCCGGGACAGACCTATAATTCACCCCTCCACTTT. Its translation is CASNPGQTYNSPLHF.